This T cell receptor (beta chain) was sequenced during a study of identical twins. Study-level findings and limits: Twin pairs' shared out-of-frame alpha sequences were enriched in low generation probability.

This CDR3 spans 14 amino acids. V was trimmed by 10 bases and J by 0 bases, leaving 13 bases between them. The germline CDR1 and CDR2 sequences are SGHKS and YYEKEE (reference sequence). There are a few counts of this clonotype. The antigen is undetermined. Unique molecular identifiers were in the cDNA, with template-switch universal primer binding. In TCRdb, the 5' RACE reads were re-called with MiXCR into one record per CDR3 protein. Of fewer than 900,000 distinct CDR3 sequences listed, approximately 18% are singletons. These data are also associated with another study on T cells expressing NK-cell markers. Turning to that study: Eight donors were sequenced, of whom seven were HCMV-seropositive, while the remaining one was HCMV-seronegative.

The source material was PBMCs. The chain couples TRBV5-5 to TRBJ2-2; the D call may be TRBD1 or TRBD2 (5 bases each). This clonotype originated in a woman under 30 in good health. CDR3 bases: TGTGCCTCCGACTGGGACGCGAACACCGGGGAGCTGTTTTTT. Translating it yields CASDWDANTGELFF.